The 24 T cell receptor beta chains below all came from one sample that was sequenced in a study of PD-L1 blockade in urothelial cancer. Sample time point: pretreatment peripheral blood. The assay was immunoSEQ multiplex PCR, and TCRdb's table has in-frame clones only and misses some. The sample contains 45,000 to 50,000 clones, around 83% of which appear only once. The sample consisted of PBMCs, taken around atezolizumab (anti-PD-L1) treatment. These receptors were collected from a man aged 50 to 60 with urothelial cancer.

The chain recombines TRBV6-5 with TRBJ1-5, with 8 bases fitting TRBD1. The CDR3 contains 15 residues. With V trimmed by 5 bases and J by 4 bases, 7 bases remained unmatched. Germline loops: CDR1 MNHEY, CDR2 SVGAGI. The DNA for the CDR3 is TGTGCCAGCAGTCTAATGGGACAGGAGAATCAGCCCCAGCATTTT. Translation gives CASSLMGQENQPQHF.

The chain couples TRBV7-2 to TRBJ1-4, with 9 bases matching TRBD1. V trimming: 1 base; J trimming: 8 bases; junction bases outside the gene matches: 5. The germline V gene encodes CDR1 SGHTA and CDR2 FQGNSA. The CDR3 contains 15 residues. The CDR3 nucleotides read TGTGCCAGCAGCTTAGAAGGGACAGGGCACGAAAAACTGTTTTTT. Translation: CASSLEGTGHEKLFF.

The chain couples TRBV19 to TRBJ1-1; D not resolved. The V gene's germline CDR1 is LNHDA and CDR2 SQIVND (reference sequence). The CDR3 sequence is 14 residues long. The V gene lost 6 bases and the J gene lost 4 bases, with 15 bases spanning the gap. The CDR3 loop is CASRHTAVATEAFF. DNA of the CDR3: TGTGCCAGTAGACATACCGCGGTTGCCACTGAAGCTTTCTTT.

This clone appeared a few times. The chain is built from TRBV11-2 and TRBJ2-7; 9 bases agree with TRBD2. CDR1 and CDR2 from the germline V gene are SGHAT and FQNNGV. The V and J ends lost 3 bases and 2 bases, in that order; junction bases with no gene match: 11. This CDR3 comprises 17 residues. As DNA, the CDR3 is TGTGCCAGCAGCTTTTATAGCGCGGGAGGGCAACCCTACGAGCAGTACTTC. Protein: CASSFYSAGGQPYEQYF.

V usage is TRBV5-1 and J usage is TRBJ2-5, with TRBD2 matching 11 bases. After removal of 4 bases from V and 0 bases from J, the junction contained 5 bases not matched to a gene. The V gene's germline CDR1 is SGHRS and CDR2 YFSETQ. The length of the CDR3 is 16 residues. CDR3 nucleotide sequence: TGCGCCAGCAGCCGAACTAGCGGGAGTCACCAAGAGACCCAGTACTTC. Protein sequence: CASSRTSGSHQETQYF.

The gene calls are TRBV7-9 and TRBJ2-3, with 7 nucleotides matching TRBD2. The CDR3 has 16 residues. Trimming took 5 bases from V and 9 from J; bases not matched to a gene: 17. Germline CDR1 SEHNR, CDR2 FQNEAQ (reference sequence). The CDR3 DNA follows: TGTGCCAGCAGCCCACGGACTAGGTATGTGGGGACGACGCAGTATTTT. The encoded protein is CASSPRTRYVGTTQYF.

This clone was found once. The chain has TRBV6-1 and TRBJ1-5; D gene ambiguous. Per the germline V gene, CDR1 is MNHNS and CDR2 is SASEGT. The V end lost 11 bases, the J end lost 7 bases, and 18 bases lay between the germline ends. The CDR3 has 13 residues. This CDR3 is CAAAYEVQQPQHF. As DNA, the CDR3 is TGTGCCGCGGCCTACGAGGTCCAACAGCCCCAGCATTTT.

The rearrangement links TRBV2 to TRBJ1-3; D is perhaps TRBD1 (6 bases). V was clipped by 8 bases and J by 0 bases, with 11 bases between them. Per germline, CDR1 SNHLY and CDR2 FYNNEI. The CDR3 loop spans 14 amino acids. The CDR3 sequence is CASSTGFSGNTIYF. For the CDR3, the DNA is TGTGCCAGCTCGACAGGCTTCTCTGGAAACACCATATATTTT.

The chain is built from TRBV6-5 and TRBJ2-1; 7 bases fit TRBD1. Germline V gene data show CDR1 as MNHEY and CDR2 as SVGAGI. The CDR3 is 16 amino acids. J lost 7 bases, V lost 2 bases, and 11 bases had no gene match. DNA of the CDR3: TGTGCCAGCAGTTACCAGGGACAGCACGCCGGGAATGAGCAGTTCTTC. This gives the protein CASSYQGQHAGNEQFF.

The V call is TRBV19, the J call TRBJ2-1; D gene uncertain. V lost 2 bases, J lost 5 bases, and 13 bases lay in between. Germline lookup yields CDR1 LNHDA and CDR2 SQIVND (reference sequence). The CDR3 runs 15 residues. The CDR3 here is CASSIYMGLDNEQFF. CDR3 DNA sequence: TGTGCCAGTAGTATATATATGGGCTTAGACAATGAGCAGTTCTTC.

J is TRBJ2-7 and V is TRBV4-1, with D perhaps TRBD2 (7 bases). The CDR3 runs to 15 residues. Germline V CDR1 and CDR2: MGHRA, YSYEKL. V lost 5 bases and J 5 bases, leaving 19 bases between the germline ends. The CDR3 DNA is TGCGCCAGCAGCGATCTTCAGGGGAGGGGGGACGAGCAGTACGTC. Translating gives CASSDLQGRGDEQYV.

The J gene is TRBJ1-1, the V gene TRBV19; D possibly corresponds to TRBD1 (5 bases). V gave up 3 bases and J gave up 5 bases, with 16 bases separating them. The CDR3 runs to 15 residues. Germline V CDR1 and CDR2: LNHDA, SQIVND (reference sequence). The chain's CDR3 is CASSIGPGGGTEAFF. The CDR3 region has the DNA TGTGCCAGTAGTATTGGGCCCGGGGGGGGGACTGAAGCTTTCTTT.

The chain is built from TRBV19 and TRBJ1-4; weak D call: TRBD1 (6 bases). Germline CDR1 is LNHDA and CDR2 is SQIVND (reference sequence). Trimming cost V 10 bases and J 3 bases, with 15 bases left between them. The CDR3 runs to 14 residues. The CDR3 sequence: CATGQSAANEKLFF. The DNA for the CDR3 is TGTGCCACCGGACAGTCGGCGGCTAATGAAAAACTGTTTTTT. The full variable domain, its missing parts supplied by reference TRBV19 and TRBJ1-4, is DGGITQSPKYLFRKEGQNVTLSCEQNLNHDAMYWYRQDPGQGLRLIYYSQIVNDFQKGDIAEGYSVSREKKESFPLTVTSAQKNPTAFYLCATGQSAANEKLFFGSGTQLSVL.

This chain links TRBV28 with TRBJ2-7; possibly TRBD1 for D (7 bases). CDR1 is MDHEN and CDR2 is SYDVKM in the germline V gene. The V and J ends lost 6 bases and 7 bases respectively, with 22 bases between them. The CDR3 sequence is 15 residues long. The CDR3 region is CASRTAQGLGGEQYV. The CDR3 DNA reads as TGTGCCAGCAGAACAGCACAGGGGCTGGGGGGAGAGCAGTACGTC.

J is TRBJ1-1 and V is TRBV14; D might be TRBD1 (6 bases). V was clipped by 4 bases and J by 1 base, with 10 bases between them. The length of the CDR3 is 14 residues. CDR1 SGHDN and CDR2 FVKESK come from the germline V gene. CDR3 bases: TGTGCCAGCAGCCCCCAGGGGAGGAACACTGAAGCTTTCTTT. Amino acids: CASSPQGRNTEAFF. Combining the CDR3 with reference TRBV14 and TRBJ1-1 gives the whole variable domain EAGVTQFPSHSVIEKGQTVTLRCDPISGHDNLYWYRRVMGKEIKFLLHFVKESKQDESGMPNNRFLAERTGGTYSTLKVQPAELEDSGVYFCASSPQGRNTEAFFGQGTRLTVV.

The chain links TRBV5-1 to TRBJ1-2; perhaps TRBD1 as D (6 bases). The CDR3 is made up of 17 amino acids. The V end was cut by 3 bases, the J end by 2 bases, with 20 bases between. Germline loops: CDR1 SGHRS, CDR2 YFSETQ. CDR3 loop: CASSSGHLTSSNYGYTF. The CDR3 bases are TGCGCCAGCAGCTCGGGACATCTCACGTCTAGCAACTATGGCTACACCTTC. Based on the CDR3 plus reference TRBV5-1 and TRBJ1-2, the full variable domain is KAGVTQTPRYLIKTRGQQVTLSCSPISGHRSVSWYQQTPGQGLQFLFEYFSETQRNKGNFPGRFSGRQFSNSRSEMNVSTLELGDSALYLCASSSGHLTSSNYGYTFGSGTRLTVV.

The CDR3 bases are TGTGCCAGCAATGACTGGGTGGGAAACATTCAGTACTTC. Translated, it gives CASNDWVGNIQYF. This chain connects TRBV5-6 to TRBJ2-4; no clear D. Germline V gene sequence: CDR1 SGHDT, CDR2 YYEEEE. The CDR3 totals 13 residues. Trimming left V 6 bases short and J 6 bases short, with 13 bases between. The entire variable domain, with the rest obtained from reference TRBV5-6 and TRBJ2-4, is as follows: DAGVTQSPTHLIKTRGQQVTLRCSPKSGHDTVSWYQQALGQGPQFIFQYYEEEERQRGNFPDRFSGHQFPNYSSELNVNALLLGDSALYLCASNDWVGNIQYFGAGTRLSVL.

This clone occurred a few times. This chain joins TRBV28 and TRBJ1-5; D is perhaps TRBD1 (5 bases). V was pared by 2 bases and J by 0 bases, with 8 bases between. In germline, CDR1 is MDHEN, CDR2 SYDVKM. The CDR3 is 15 residues long. CDR3 sequence: CASSLAGNSNQPQHF. In DNA, the CDR3 is TGTGCCAGCAGTTTAGCAGGGAATAGCAATCAGCCCCAGCATTTT.

The J gene is TRBJ1-4, the V gene TRBV18; D is perhaps TRBD1 (5 bases). Germline V gene sequence: CDR1 KGHSH, CDR2 LQKENI. The CDR3 contains 14 residues. V lost 4 bases to trimming and J lost 8 bases, with 14 bases between them. CDR3 amino acids: CASSRATAGEKLFF. The CDR3 DNA follows: TGTGCCAGCTCACGAGCGACAGCGGGGGAAAAACTGTTTTTT. The entire variable domain, with the rest obtained from reference TRBV18 and TRBJ1-4, is as follows: NAGVMQNPRHLVRRRGQEARLRCSPMKGHSHVYWYRQLPEEGLKFMVYLQKENIIDESGMPKERFSAEFPKEGPSILRIQQVVRGDSAAYFCASSRATAGEKLFFGSGTQLSVL.

The CDR3 reads CASAREPENIQYF. The CDR3 bases are TGTGCCAGCGCGAGGGAACCCGAAAACATTCAGTACTTC. This chain connects TRBV6-1 to TRBJ2-4; weak D call: TRBD2 (5 bases). The V end was cut by 8 bases, the J end by 5 bases, with 13 bases between. There are 13 residues in the CDR3. Germline V CDR1 and CDR2: MNHNS, SASEGT.

The chain uses TRBV5-4 and TRBJ2-6, with 9 bases identical to TRBD1. Per germline, CDR1 SGHNT and CDR2 YYREEE (reference sequence). The CDR3 is made up of 17 amino acids. The J segment lost 1 base and the V segment lost 1 base, leaving 3 bases of the junction unmatched. The CDR3 here is CASSLNRGPSGANVLTF. The CDR3, as DNA: TGTGCCAGCAGCTTGAACAGGGGGCCGTCTGGGGCCAACGTCCTGACTTTC. Complete variable domain (other parts from reference TRBV5-4 and TRBJ2-6): ETGVTQSPTHLIKTRGQQVTLRCSSQSGHNTVSWYQQALGQGPQFIFQYYREEENGRGNFPPRFSGLQFPNYSSELNVNALELDDSALYLCASSLNRGPSGANVLTFGAGSRLTVL.

This chain uses TRBV30 with TRBJ2-2, with a possible D match to TRBD1 (5 bases). This CDR3 spans 14 amino acids. The V end lost 3 bases, the J end lost 8 bases, and 16 bases lay between the germline ends. Germline CDR1 is GTSNPN and CDR2 is SVGIG (reference sequence). CDR3 sequence (DNA): TGTGCCTGGAGAGGGCAGGGCCCCAGGGGGGAGCTGTTTTTT. Translation gives CAWRGQGPRGELFF.

V and J are TRBV6-6 and TRBJ1-3; perhaps TRBD1 as D (5 bases). Germline CDR1 reads MNHNY; CDR2 reads SVGAGI (reference sequence). V dropped 6 bases and J dropped 0 bases, with 15 bases sitting between them. This CDR3 comprises 16 residues. The CDR3 protein is CASRGLAALSGNTIYF. In nucleotides, the CDR3 is TGTGCCAGCAGGGGACTAGCGGCCCTCTCTGGAAACACCATATATTTT.

This chain links TRBV4-2 with TRBJ2-5; TRBD2 aligns across 9 bases. V lost 0 bases to trimming and J lost 1 base; unmatched junction nucleotides: 0. This CDR3 has 15 amino acids. Germline assignment: CDR1 LGHNA and CDR2 YNFKEQ. CDR3: CASSQERGGQETQYF. CDR3 coding DNA: TGTGCCAGCAGCCAAGAGCGGGGGGGCCAAGAGACCCAGTACTTC.